The T cell receptor (beta chain) described here comes from a study of T cell changes during pregnancy in multiple sclerosis (dated by TCRdb to 2018 to 2020). Turning to the overall study: The study examined how the T cell repertoire changed over the course of pregnancy in women with multiple sclerosis.

Notes on this clone: The antigen it binds to is not known. No much larger clone exists at a distance of one base, and base qualities are not known.

From its cysteine to its phenylalanine, the CDR3 spans 15 amino acids. Here the CDR3 DNA is all that survives: 45 bases in frame from base 1. The junction shows trimming of 5 bases on V and 6 bases on J, and the gene matches do not reach 10 bases of it. CDR1 MNHEY and CDR2 SMNVEV were looked up in the germline V gene (reference sequence). Receptor libraries were prepared by the immunoSEQ multiplex PCR assay. Sourced from immuneACCESS, this table was stored by TCRdb with only in-frame sequences that have V and J called. A share of the clones is absent; for the studies checked, an unresolved V gene accounts for under half, and the remainder has no known explanation. Counted in this sample were around 47,000 clones; approximately 94% of them appeared once. The top ten hold roughly 4% of the sample.

The sequencing here drew on CD8+ T cells from peripheral blood mononuclear cells, taken in the first trimester of pregnancy. This chain is built from TRBV27 and TRBJ2-7; the junction holds 10 bases that match TRBD2. The receptor was derived from a female donor with multiple sclerosis, enrolled in a pregnancy study. This receptor carries the CDR3 CASSISSGSAVEQYF. The DNA sequence reads TGTGCCAGCAGTATTTCTAGCGGGAGTGCGGTCGAGCAGTACTTC.